This passage covers 11 T cell receptor beta chains from one sample sequenced in a study of blood T cells in healthy people across ages. A second PCR of about 7 to 12 cycles used a sample-barcoded 5' primer and a J-beta primer mix. One entry per CDR3 protein results from TCRdb running MiXCR on the 5' RACE reads. The table records about 640,000 distinct CDR3 sequences, roughly 31% of them present only once. Sequenced: blood. These receptors all come from a woman of 80 years or more in good health.

This rearrangement joins TRBV5-4 to TRBJ2-2, with TRBD1 matching 11 bases. The CDR3 length is 14 residues. The V segment lost 0 bases and the J segment 9 bases; nucleotides outside the gene matches: 1. Germline loops: CDR1 SGHNT, CDR2 YYREEE (reference sequence). The CDR3 reads CASSLGTGGRELFF. CDR3 nucleotide sequence: TGTGCCAGCAGCTTGGGGACAGGGGGCCGGGAGCTGTTTTTT.

Only one count was recorded for this clonotype. The chain employs TRBV5-6 and TRBJ2-2; D is possibly TRBD1 or TRBD2 (5 bases each). V was clipped by 4 bases and J by 3 bases, with 16 bases between them. The germline V gene has CDR1 SGHDT and CDR2 YYEEEE. The CDR3 runs to 16 residues. CDR3 sequence (DNA): TGTGCCAGCAGCCTGGGGGTCAGGGTGGACACCGGGGAGCTGTTTTTT. Residues: CASSLGVRVDTGELFF.

This clonotype occurred many times. This rearrangement joins TRBV6-6 to TRBJ2-3; no clear D gene. V was cut by 2 bases and J by 2 bases, with 11 bases left in between. This CDR3 contains 15 residues. CDR1 and CDR2 from the germline V gene are MNHNY and SVGAGI (reference sequence). CDR3 protein: CASSYLVGITDTQYF. CDR3 DNA sequence: TGTGCCAGCAGTTACCTAGTGGGGATCACAGATACGCAGTATTTT.

This clonotype was detected many times. The CDR3 is CASSPGQGGQETQYF. Written as DNA, the CDR3 is TGCGCCAGCAGCCCAGGACAGGGTGGGCAAGAGACCCAGTACTTC. V gene TRBV5-1 combines with J gene TRBJ2-5; 8 nucleotides agree with TRBD1. The CDR3 runs 15 residues. Germline V gives CDR1 SGHRS, CDR2 YFSETQ. Losses at the gene ends were 4 bases for V and 2 bases for J; bases not matched to a gene: 7.

The chain combines TRBV20-1 with TRBJ2-7; TRBD2 is a possible D gene (6 bases). This CDR3 region has 15 residues. Germline V gene lookup returns CDR1 DFQATT and CDR2 SNEGSKA (reference sequence). Trimming left V 1 base short and J 2 bases short, with 15 bases between. For the CDR3, the DNA is TGCAGTGCTAGAGTACCGACTAGTGAGGCCTACGAGCAGTACTTC. It specifies CSARVPTSEAYEQYF.

This clonotype was observed many times. This sequence joins TRBV6-5 and TRBJ2-3, with D perhaps matching TRBD1 or TRBD2 (6 bases each). The V gene lost 0 bases and the J gene lost 3 bases, with 13 bases spanning the gap. This CDR3 has 16 residues. From germline, CDR1 is MNHEY and CDR2 SVGAGI. The DNA of the CDR3 is TGTGCCAGCAGTTACTCGAAGGGGGGAGGAACAGATACGCAGTATTTT. It specifies CASSYSKGGGTDTQYF.

This clonotype was observed a single time. This chain joins TRBV25-1 and TRBJ2-3; the match to TRBD2 covers 9 bases. With 3 bases clipped from V and 4 bases from J, the junction kept 5 bases outside the gene matches. Germline V gene data show CDR1 as MGHDK and CDR2 as SYGVNS. The CDR3 consists of 15 residues. The CDR3 loop reads CASSEYSGGPDTQYF. In nucleotides, the CDR3 is TGTGCCAGCAGTGAGTATAGCGGGGGTCCAGATACGCAGTATTTT.

This clonotype was detected many times. The chain links TRBV11-2 to TRBJ2-1; D uncertain. The CDR3 totals 14 residues. The germline V and J ends were trimmed by 4 bases and 3 bases, with 10 bases remaining between them. Looked up from germline, CDR1 is SGHAT and CDR2 is FQNNGV. The CDR3: CASSSPKGYNEQFF. The CDR3 bases are TGTGCCAGCAGCTCCCCGAAGGGCTACAATGAGCAGTTCTTC.

Details on this clonotype: A much bigger clone sits one base away, suggesting this may be a read error. The rearrangement links TRBV4-3 to TRBJ2-3; D may be TRBD2 (6 bases). CDR1 and CDR2 from the germline V gene are LGHNA and YSLEER. The CDR3 consists of 17 residues. The V and J ends lost 8 bases and 2 bases respectively, with 23 bases between them. As DNA, the CDR3 is TGCGCCAGCGACCGAGGCGGAGTAGCGGCGACCACAGATACGCAGTATTTT. It codes for CASDRGGVAATTDTQYF.

The chain recombines TRBV15 with TRBJ2-3; D is perhaps TRBD2 (6 bases). Between the trimmed V and J ends, which lost 6 bases and 1 base, there was a span of 11 bases. Germline assignment: CDR1 LNHNV and CDR2 YYDKDF (reference sequence). This CDR3 comprises 14 residues. CDR3 coding DNA: TGTGCCACCAGGCCGGGACTTCGCACAGATACGCAGTATTTT. Its protein product is CATRPGLRTDTQYF.

Notes on this clonotype: This may be a read error: a much more frequent sequence differs by one nucleotide. The chain joins TRBV10-3 to TRBJ1-4; D gene uncertain. This CDR3 is 13 amino acids long. V lost 4 bases and J lost 3, with 6 bases in between. The germline CDR1 and CDR2 sequences are ENHRY and SYGVKD. CDR3 sequence: CAISGSPNEKLFF. CDR3 DNA sequence: TGTGCCATCAGTGGAAGCCCTAATGAAAAACTGTTTTTT.